This T cell receptor (beta chain) was found in a study of blood T cell repertoires in COVID-19. The wider study: Acute and convalescent COVID-19 samples came from the United States, Italy and Spain. Nucleic acid was either cDNA or gDNA, and it came from T cells, B-cell-depleted T cells, or PBMCs.

In the authors' workflow: Reference gene primer amplification yielded estimated nucleated cell counts. Clones were read by immunoSEQ multiplex PCR, and TCRdb kept only the in-frame ones, dropping some. Clone size and V and J calls were adopted from that table, with D and trimming inferred from the DNA. The sample holds more than 150,000 clones; around 80% are singletons and the top ten take under 3.5%. Germline V gene lookup returns CDR1 SGHVS and CDR2 FNYEAQ. V gave up 5 bases and J gave up 2 bases, with 14 bases separating them. The CDR3 length is 15 residues. The sample consisted of peripheral blood. This rearrangement joins TRBV7-6 to TRBJ2-3; perhaps TRBD1 as D (6 bases). This clonotype was sampled from a woman of 80 years or more with active or convalescent COVID-19. The CDR3 protein is CASSQLGGNTDTQYF. The CDR3 region has the DNA TGTGCCAGCAGCCAATTAGGGGGAAACACAGATACGCAGTATTTT.